This T cell receptor beta chain derives from a study of blood T cells in healthy people across ages (dated by TCRdb to between 2015 and 2017). The study in broad terms: In model experiments, template switching captured about one uniquely barcoded TCR beta cDNA molecule for every two T cells. To track age-related changes in TCR beta repertoire diversity, the study relied on deep sequencing normalized with unique cDNA molecular identifiers. Four age groups were formed from the donors: young (average approximately 16 years), middle-aged (approximately 41), aged (around 62) and long-lived (more than 75). Donors of different ages were randomly distributed across sequencing lanes to avoid experimental bias. The study analyzed two additional independent replicas of 1 million unique cDNA reads from the same blood draw for two donors, one aged 18 to 30 and one aged 80 or older. Summary of the overall study and its limitations: A strong correlation was found between observed TCR beta diversity and the percentage of naive T cells measured by flow cytometry. Because the CMV infection status of the donors was unknown, age-related changes in expanded clonotypes may potentially have been confounded. Total diversity estimates from one million sequenced T cells were considered lower bounds and underestimates. Compared with the aged group, more naive CD4+ T cells, fewer expanded clones and increased TCR diversity were shown by the long-lived group, suggesting age selection. As age increased, observed TCR beta diversity per million T cells dropped in a roughly linear way, and a significant reduction was already evident by age about 40. Conclusive comparison of naive and antigen-experienced compartments was prevented by the profiling of bulk unsorted PBMCs.

From its cysteine to its phenylalanine, the CDR3 spans 17 amino acids. The CDR3 DNA has 51 bases and is translated from base 1. Sequences MNHNS (CDR1) and SASEGT (CDR2) are obtained from the germline V gene. Library preparation employed 5' RACE. The data were produced on an Illumina HiSeq 2500. The second PCR ran for roughly 7 to 11 cycles and used a J-beta primer mix along with a sample-barcoded 5' primer. Each TCR beta cDNA molecule received a unique molecular identifier from a template-switch 5' adaptor carrying 12 random nucleotides. At least 2.5 million CDR3-containing paired-end reads were obtained from each sample. All of the RNA was converted into first-strand cDNA using the Mint cDNA synthesis kit, with a TRBC-specific oligonucleotide serving as the primer. Following uracil-DNA glycosylase treatment, a first 18-cycle PCR with universal primers M1SS and BC2_uni_R was performed on all cDNA. The authors' analysis ran thus. Normalization of each sample was performed by random selection of 1 million high-quality reads, each carrying a distinct molecular identifier. Reads sharing molecular identifiers were discarded rather than binned into consensus sequences. MiTCR, with a Q25 quality threshold and the strictest error-elimination algorithm, was used for CDR3 identification, clonotype clustering and error correction. A nonparametric unseen species model with Euler transformation was used to estimate lower-bound total TCR beta diversity. TCRdb's own reprocessing of the public reads used fastp at Q25 and MiXCR and kept productive beta chains. Under each unique CDR3 protein, matching rows form one entry showing the most common genes and DNA. The V and J calls here are based on TCRdb, not the publication. The sample table records just under 900,000 distinct CDR3 sequences; more than 25% of these occur just once. Roughly 17% of the sample is in the top ten clones.

Donors were 35 to 40 systemically healthy Caucasian individuals from Russia aged about 6 to 100 years. Each donor gave ten milliliters of peripheral blood, collected into EDTA-treated Vacutainer tubes. PBMCs were isolated by Ficoll-Paque density-gradient centrifugation, with at least 7 million obtained per sample. Total RNA, at least 6 micrograms per sample, was extracted from PBMCs with Trizol reagent. Naive CD45RAhigh/CD27high T cell percentages were measured by flow cytometry on a PBMC aliquot from every donor. On this clonotype: Its antigen specificity is not known. At one end the junction does not follow the germline gene, possibly because of a read error.

The receptor chain draws on TRBV6-1 and TRBJ1-4; TRBD1 matches 8 bases in the middle. The source of this sequence is an elderly woman in good health. Input material: blood. The nucleotide sequence reads as follows: TGTGCCAGCAGCCACAATCCAGGGGGCGCAACTAATGAAAAACGGTTTTTT. This yields the protein CASSHNPGGATNEKRFF.